This T cell receptor (beta chain) is from a study of cytomegalovirus exposure and HLA in healthy donors. To note about this clone: Its antigen is undetermined.

The PCR made use of 60 Vbeta and 13 Jbeta primers. Per the original methods: Later analysis identified tens of millions of unique TCR beta chains, 9 million to 13 million shared. Produced via immunoSEQ multiplex PCR; TCRdb's table is partial and in-frame only. From that table come the V and J calls and clone size; the DNA was used to work out D and trimming. The repertoire consists of some 150,000 clones, with over 70% occurring once and the leading ten covering about a tenth. Broader study findings: Most TCRs appeared rarely, but some public TCRs recurred in many donors. The only immune exposure information that was available was CMV serostatus.

V dropped 6 bases and J dropped 4 bases, with 17 bases sitting between them. The germline V gene has CDR1 MNHNS and CDR2 SASEGT. The CDR3 consists of 15 residues. V gene TRBV6-1 combines with J gene TRBJ2-3; the D gene is possibly TRBD1 (6 bases). The specimen was PBMCs. This TCR came from a man between 18 and 35 years old in good health and CMV-seropositive. The CDR3 nucleotides are TGTGCCAGCAGGAACCTTAACAGGGAGTCAGATACGCAGTATTTT. Protein sequence: CASRNLNRESDTQYF.